Listed below are T cell receptor beta chains from one sample, sequenced in a study of cytomegalovirus exposure and HLA in healthy donors. This table comes from immunoSEQ multiplex PCR, and its TCRdb copy is limited to in-frame clones, with some not included. In the table there are 170,000 or so clones, over 70% of which are singletons. The material sequenced was PBMCs. The receptors were sampled from a young woman in good health and CMV-seronegative. Both conserved end residues are part of each CDR3. Fields, in order: CDR3 DNA, CDR3 protein, D gene, clone size, J gene, V gene. D genes are given only for firm matches. A clone size is listed for some rows: how often the clone was seen (once, few, many), or a class if it is expanded.

TGTGCCAGCAGCTGGGGGGACAGGGTGGTCGGGGAGCAGTACTTC	CASSWGDRVVGEQYF	TRBD1	-	TRBJ2-7	TRBV5-4
TGTGCCAGCAGTTATCTCCGCACAGATACGCAGTATTTT	CASSYLRTDTQYF	-	-	TRBJ2-3	TRBV7-9
TGCGCCAGCAGCCGAGGGTGGCAGGACTATAATTCACCCCTCCACTTT	CASSRGWQDYNSPLHF	-	-	TRBJ1-6	TRBV5-1
TGTGCCAGCAGTCCTAGGCCGATAACTAGCGGGAGCTACAATGAGCAGTTCTTC	CASSPRPITSGSYNEQFF	TRBD2	-	TRBJ2-1	TRBV27
TGCGCCAGCAGCCAGCACCTAGCGGGCCGCACAGATACGCAGTATTTT	CASSQHLAGRTDTQYF	TRBD2	few	TRBJ2-3	TRBV4-3
TGCAGCGTTGATACCCCAGGAGGGACGGCTTTCTTT	CSVDTPGGTAFF	-	-	TRBJ1-1	TRBV29-1
TGCGCCAGCAGCTTGCGTGGACAGGGTTCTGGGGCCAACGTCCTGACTTTC	CASSLRGQGSGANVLTF	TRBD1	once	TRBJ2-6	TRBV5-1
TGTGCCAGTAGTAAGGGACAGGGGTACAATGAGCAGTTCTTC	CASSKGQGYNEQFF	TRBD1	-	TRBJ2-1	TRBV19
TGCGCCAGCAGCCAAGATAAGTGGAGCGGGGGTGGGACCGGGGAGCTGTTTTTT	CASSQDKWSGGGTGELFF	TRBD2	-	TRBJ2-2	TRBV4-1
TGTGCCAGCACCCCGCCGGGGGGCTACTACGAGCAGTACTTC	CASTPPGGYYEQYF	-	-	TRBJ2-7	TRBV6-1